The clone carrying this TCR beta chain was picked up many times. The target antigen is unknown. This sample was included in a study of T cells after yellow fever vaccination. Whole-study findings and limits: There was a possibility that FACS-sorted repertoires contained abundant clonotypes contaminating from the bulk population.

TCRdb ran MiXCR on the 5' RACE reads and lists one entry per CDR3 protein. The repertoire consists of 240,000 or so distinct CDR3 sequences, with less than 9% occurring once and the leading ten covering 0.65% to 0.9%. The V and J ends lost 3 bases and 3 bases respectively, with 6 bases between them. There are 13 residues in the CDR3. Germline V lookup: CDR1 LGHNA, CDR2 YNFKEQ. The receptor was isolated from a young man who received the YFV17D yellow fever vaccine. The chain is built from TRBV4-2 and TRBJ2-1; tentative D call: TRBD2 (5 bases). The source material was CD4+ T cells sorted from PBMCs, sampled 15 days after the yellow fever booster vaccination. The CDR3 here is CASSHRDYNEQFF. The CDR3 coding sequence is TGTGCCAGCAGCCATCGGGACTACAATGAGCAGTTCTTC.